Detailed here is one TCR beta chain. The target antigen is unknown. As to time point: patch test 3, about 24 weeks after DPC sensitization. Treatment denoted: therapeutic diphenylcyclopropenone sensitization with weekly scalp DPC. Non-pregnant alopecia patients aged 18 to 70, suitable for DPC therapy. TCRdb recomputed calls from the RACE reads with MiXCR, one row per CDR3 protein. The table lists 50,000 or so distinct CDR3 sequences, 9.9% of them singletons. The entry originates in a study of human T cells and chemical hapten exposure. As for the study in general: Alopecia areata, totalis and universalis patients, mostly female, were included. Study-wide results and caveats: Expanded TCRs clustered into significantly more large CDR3 similarity groups than controls, the analysis revealed. With DPC sensitization, TCRs exceeding 1 in 1000 frequency showed no change.

This CDR3 contains 16 residues. V was trimmed by 3 bases and J by 1 base, leaving 13 bases between them. Germline CDR1 and CDR2: SGHRS and YFSETQ. Sample: whole blood, taken in connection with sensitization to the hapten diphenylcyclopropenone (DPC). This sequence originates from a woman in her thirties or forties with alopecia areata. Some clones in this sample may be carry-over from other donors' samples. The gene calls are TRBV5-1 and TRBJ2-2; D is undetermined. This CDR3 is CASSYTKERNTGELFF. CDR3 DNA: TGCGCCAGCAGCTATACAAAAGAACGGAACACCGGGGAGCTGTTTTTT.